One sample yielded the 20 T cell receptor beta chains listed below, sequenced in a study of CD8+ T cells in alopecia areata. Sequencing relied on a cDNA template that was reverse transcribed from extracted RNA. Assay used: immunoSEQ multiplex PCR; TCRdb lists only in-frame clones, some missing. The data contain about 130,000 clones, approximately 53% of them singletons. The sequencing here drew on CD4+ T cells sorted from blood, taken at week 0. The receptors were gathered from a human donor with alopecia areata.

In its sample, this clone was seen once. V and J are TRBV25-1 and TRBJ2-5, with 8 bases fitting TRBD1. Losses at the gene ends were 6 bases for V and 4 bases for J; bases not matched to a gene: 16. The CDR3 loop spans 17 amino acids. Germline CDR1 reads MGHDK; CDR2 reads SYGVNS. CDR3 nucleotide sequence: TGTGCCAGCAGGCCCCCACCCGCGACACAGGGGGGAGAGACCCAGTACTTC. It codes for CASRPPPATQGGETQYF.

The sample holds one count of this clone. The genes are TRBV2 and TRBJ1-5; D not resolved. V lost 10 bases to trimming and J lost 0 bases, with 7 bases between them. Germline V CDR1 and CDR2: SNHLY, FYNNEI. The CDR3 contains 12 residues. The CDR3 sequence: CATRISNQPQHF. The CDR3, as DNA: TGTGCCACCCGGATTAGCAATCAGCCCCAGCATTTT.

J is TRBJ2-5 and V is TRBV11-2, with TRBD2 as a possible D gene (5 bases). Trimming shortened V by 3 bases and J by 4 bases, and 24 bases separated the two germline ends. The CDR3 extends over 18 amino acids. Germline V gene lookup returns CDR1 SGHAT and CDR2 FQNNGV. In DNA form, the CDR3 reads TGTGCCAGCAGCTTGACCCCGCTAGCCGGTCGGAAAGGAGAGACCCAGTACTTC. Its translation: CASSLTPLAGRKGETQYF.

V is TRBV30 and J is TRBJ2-2, with TRBD1 matching over 8 bases. V was clipped by 3 bases and J by 0 bases; unmatched bases: 6. Germline V gives CDR1 GTSNPN, CDR2 SVGIG (reference sequence). The CDR3 length is 16 residues. CDR3 nucleotides: TGTGCCTGGAGCCACGGACAGGGTTCGAACACCGGGGAGCTGTTTTTT. This translates into CAWSHGQGSNTGELFF.

The V call is TRBV9, the J call TRBJ1-4; possible D gene TRBD1, 6 bases. V was pared by 3 bases and J by 5 bases, with 14 bases between. The CDR3 length is 15 residues. Germline loops: CDR1 SGDLS, CDR2 YYNGEE. The DNA for the CDR3 is TGTGCCAGCAGCGCTAGTGGAGGGGGGAATGAAAAACTGTTTTTT. Encoded protein: CASSASGGGNEKLFF.

The chain employs TRBV27 and TRBJ1-4; no reliable D call. V dropped 5 bases and J dropped 4 bases, with 14 bases sitting between them. Germline V gene data show CDR1 as MNHEY and CDR2 as SMNVEV (reference sequence). This CDR3 contains 15 residues. The CDR3 here is CASSGRGRLNEKLFF. The CDR3 nucleotides are TGTGCCAGCAGTGGCCGAGGAAGGCTTAATGAAAAACTGTTTTTT.

This clone was counted only a few times. Here the CDR3 DNA reads TGTGCCATCAGCCCCGAGTCAGGGAGGGCATCCTACAATGAGCAGTTCTTC. Its translation: CAISPESGRASYNEQFF. The chain links TRBV10-3 to TRBJ2-1; 7 nucleotides align to TRBD2. V shed 6 bases and J 1 base; nucleotides not matched to a gene: 12. CDR3 size: 17 residues. CDR1 and CDR2 from the germline V gene are ENHRY and SYGVKD.

The rearrangement links TRBV6-6 to TRBJ1-4; 9 bases fit TRBD1. V shed 6 bases and J 6 bases; nucleotides not matched to a gene: 5. CDR1 and CDR2 (germline): MNHNY, SVGAGI (reference sequence). This CDR3 has 14 residues. The CDR3 bases are TGTGCCAGCAGCCCGGGGGACAGGGATGAAAAACTGTTTTTT. Amino acid sequence: CASSPGDRDEKLFF.

This clone showed up just a few times. The V and J genes are TRBV19 and TRBJ2-3; unclear D gene. CDR1 is LNHDA and CDR2 is SQIVND in the germline V gene (reference sequence). CDR3 size: 13 residues. Trimming took 6 bases from V and 5 from J, leaving 12 bases between them. This CDR3 reads CASSHRLEDTQYF. The CDR3 DNA reads TGTGCCAGTAGCCACCGTTTGGAAGATACGCAGTATTTT.

This clone has only one observation. This chain joins TRBV2 and TRBJ2-7; D not resolved. The CDR3 covers 13 residues. Germline CDR1 reads SNHLY; CDR2 reads FYNNEI. Trimming took off 5 bases at V and 2 bases at J, with 10 bases between the two ends. This CDR3 reads CASSPFGPYEQYF. The CDR3 DNA is TGTGCCAGCAGTCCCTTTGGACCCTACGAGCAGTACTTC.

This sequence joins TRBV2 and TRBJ2-1; 16 nucleotides match TRBD2. Per germline, CDR1 SNHLY and CDR2 FYNNEI. The CDR3 spans 17 residues. With 6 bases clipped from V and 6 bases from J, the junction kept 8 bases outside the gene matches. In DNA form, the CDR3 reads TGTGCCAGCAGCGGGACTAGCGGGAGGGACAGAAGCAATGAGCAGTTCTTC. Translated, it gives CASSGTSGRDRSNEQFF.

J is TRBJ2-7 and V is TRBV28; perhaps TRBD1 as D (6 bases). There are 16 residues in the CDR3. Trimming cost V 4 bases and J 2 bases, with 18 bases left between them. From germline, CDR1 is MDHEN and CDR2 SYDVKM. CDR3 in amino acids: CASSSWGLARTYEQYF. The CDR3 DNA follows: TGTGCCAGCAGTTCCTGGGGGCTAGCACGGACCTACGAGCAGTACTTC. Together with reference TRBV28 and TRBJ2-7, the CDR3 gives the full variable domain: DVKVTQSSRYLVKRTGEKVFLECVQDMDHENMFWYRQDPGLGLRLIYFSYDVKMKEKGDIPEGYSVSREKKERFSLILESASTNQTSMYLCASSSWGLARTYEQYFGPGTRLTVT.

The chain is built from TRBV7-9 and TRBJ1-2; D is possibly TRBD1 (5 bases). The CDR3 consists of 13 residues. Trimming left V 0 bases short and J 4 bases short, with 6 bases between. CDR1 and CDR2 (germline): SEHNR, FQNEAQ (reference sequence). The CDR3 DNA reads TGTGCCAGCAGCTTAGCCCAGGGCTATGGCTACACCTTC. This gives the protein CASSLAQGYGYTF.

This clone appeared once. This rearrangement joins TRBV18 to TRBJ1-1, with 7 bases fitting TRBD1. The V gene's germline CDR1 is KGHSH and CDR2 LQKENI. The CDR3 has 14 amino acids. Trimming removed 6 bases from V and 6 bases from J; junction bases left unmatched: 10. The CDR3 reads CASSLTGVDAEAFF. The CDR3 coding sequence is TGTGCCAGCTCGCTAACAGGGGTTGACGCTGAAGCTTTCTTT.

This chain links TRBV2 with TRBJ1-2, with 9 positions matching TRBD1. Per germline, CDR1 SNHLY and CDR2 FYNNEI. The CDR3 loop spans 17 amino acids. V shed 6 bases and J 6 bases; nucleotides not matched to a gene: 17. The CDR3 loop reads CASSLKIPGQGGHGYTF. CDR3 bases: TGTGCCAGCAGCCTCAAAATACCGGGACAGGGAGGGCATGGCTACACCTTC.

The count of this clone is one. V gene TRBV7-9 combines with J gene TRBJ1-2; the match to TRBD1 covers 10 bases. The ends lost 1 base at V and 4 bases at J; junction bases unmatched: 9. The CDR3 spans 17 residues. Germline-derived CDR1 and CDR2 are SEHNR and FQNEAQ (reference sequence). CDR3 protein: CASSLVGQGGLFYGYTF. CDR3 nucleotide sequence: TGTGCCAGCAGCTTAGTTGGACAGGGGGGACTATTCTATGGCTACACCTTC.

This chain joins TRBV7-2 and TRBJ1-2, with a possible D match to TRBD1 (5 bases). The CDR3 sequence is 15 residues long. V was pared by 4 bases and J by 4 bases, with 16 bases between. The V gene's germline CDR1 is SGHTA and CDR2 FQGNSA. The CDR3 reads CASSWGGTESYGYTF. Here the CDR3 DNA reads TGTGCCAGCAGCTGGGGGGGTACAGAGAGCTATGGCTACACCTTC.

The chain recombines TRBV9 with TRBJ1-1; D is possibly TRBD1 (5 bases). Per the germline V gene, CDR1 is SGDLS and CDR2 is YYNGEE. The CDR3 consists of 16 residues. Trimming cost V 0 bases and J 0 bases, with 12 bases left between them. The CDR3 protein is CASSVGGLDMNTEAFF. The CDR3 DNA follows: TGTGCCAGCAGCGTAGGGGGACTCGATATGAACACTGAAGCTTTCTTT.

This clone was detected a few times. This rearrangement joins TRBV15 to TRBJ1-4, with D perhaps matching TRBD1 (6 bases). V lost 3 bases, J lost 4 bases, and 6 bases lay in between. There are 13 residues in the CDR3. The V gene's germline CDR1 is LNHNV and CDR2 YYDKDF (reference sequence). Here the CDR3 reads CATSRDSNEKLFF. The DNA of the CDR3 is TGTGCCACCAGCAGGGACAGTAATGAAAAACTGTTTTTT.

This clone appeared a few times. The chain is built from TRBV25-1 and TRBJ2-7; 9 bases line up with TRBD1. J was trimmed by 0 bases and V by 5 bases; bases with no gene match: 2. CDR3 length equals 14 residues. Germline V CDR1 and CDR2: MGHDK, SYGVNS. In DNA, the CDR3 is TGTGCCAGCAGTAAGACAGGGGGCTCCTACGAGCAGTACTTC. It specifies CASSKTGGSYEQYF.